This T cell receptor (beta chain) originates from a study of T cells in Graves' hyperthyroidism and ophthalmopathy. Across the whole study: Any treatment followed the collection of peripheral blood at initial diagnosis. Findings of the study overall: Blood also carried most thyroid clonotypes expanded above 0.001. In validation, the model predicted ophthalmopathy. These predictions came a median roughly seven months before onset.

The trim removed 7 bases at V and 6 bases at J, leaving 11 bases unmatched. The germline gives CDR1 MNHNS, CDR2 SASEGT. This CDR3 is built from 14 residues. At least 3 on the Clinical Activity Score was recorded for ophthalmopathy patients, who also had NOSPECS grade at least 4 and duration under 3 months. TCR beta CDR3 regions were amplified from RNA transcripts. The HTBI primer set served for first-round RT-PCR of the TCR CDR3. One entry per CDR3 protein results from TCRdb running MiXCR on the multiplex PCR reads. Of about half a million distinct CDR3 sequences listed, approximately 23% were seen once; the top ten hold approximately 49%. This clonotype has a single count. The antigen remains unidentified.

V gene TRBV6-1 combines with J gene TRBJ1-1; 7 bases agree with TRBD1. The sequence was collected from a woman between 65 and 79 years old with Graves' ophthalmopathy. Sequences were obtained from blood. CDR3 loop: CASTRTGRRPEAFF. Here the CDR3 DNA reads TGTGCCAGCACCCGGACAGGTCGGCGCCCTGAAGCTTTCTTT.